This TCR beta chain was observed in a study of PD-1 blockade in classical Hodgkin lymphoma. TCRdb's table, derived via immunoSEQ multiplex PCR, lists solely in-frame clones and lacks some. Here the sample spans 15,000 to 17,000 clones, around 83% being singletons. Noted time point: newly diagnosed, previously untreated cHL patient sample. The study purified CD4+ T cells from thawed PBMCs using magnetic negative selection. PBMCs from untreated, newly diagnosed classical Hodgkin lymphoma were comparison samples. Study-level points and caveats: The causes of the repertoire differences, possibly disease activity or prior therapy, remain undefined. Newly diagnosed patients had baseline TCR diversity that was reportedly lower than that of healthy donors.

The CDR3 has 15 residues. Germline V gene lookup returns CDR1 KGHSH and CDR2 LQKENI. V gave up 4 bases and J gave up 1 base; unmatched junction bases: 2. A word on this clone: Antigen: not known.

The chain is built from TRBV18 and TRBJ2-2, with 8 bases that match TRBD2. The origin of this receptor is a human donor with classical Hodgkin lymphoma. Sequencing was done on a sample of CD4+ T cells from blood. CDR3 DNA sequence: TGTGCCAGCTCACAAACTAGCGGGAACACCGGGGAGCTGTTTTTT. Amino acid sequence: CASSQTSGNTGELFF.